The 24 T cell receptor beta chains listed next were all sequenced from one sample in a study of cytomegalovirus exposure and HLA in healthy donors (dated by TCRdb to about 2017). Receptor amplification or capture employed the immunoSEQ multiplex PCR assay. TCRdb took this table from immuneACCESS and kept in-frame rearrangements with V and J called. Such tables lack part of the clones; where checked against another copy, unresolved V genes explain under half of the gap, and the rest is unexplained. A total of 45,000 to 65,000 clones appear in this sample, more than 70% of them only once. About 8.8% of the sample is in the top ten clones. What was sequenced was PBMCs. These receptor sequences come from a woman under 30 in good health and CMV-seropositive.

The gene calls are TRBV28 and TRBJ2-3; 7 bases match TRBD2. Trimming took 6 bases from V and 0 from J; bases not matched to a gene: 9. This CDR3 is built from 16 residues. Germline assignment: CDR1 MDHEN and CDR2 SYDVKM. CDR3 in amino acids: CASRGPRRGSTDTQYF. The CDR3 nucleotides read TGTGCCAGCAGGGGGCCCCGGCGGGGGAGCACAGATACGCAGTATTTT.

This chain joins TRBV1 and TRBJ1-4. TRBV1 is labeled a pseudogene. This CDR3 contains 14 residues. CDR3 nucleotide sequence: TGCACCAGCAGCCAAGGCACGGGGGAGGAAAAACTGTTTTTT. This translates into CTSSQGTGEEKLFF.

In DNA form, the CDR3 reads TGTGCCAGCAGCTTAGAGCCGGGAACCGGGGAGCTGTTTTTT. Translation gives CASSLEPGTGELFF. The V gene is TRBV11-2, the J gene TRBJ2-2, with a weak D call TRBD2 (5 bases). Germline V gives CDR1 SGHAT, CDR2 FQNNGV. The CDR3 extends over 14 amino acids. Between the trimmed V and J ends, which lost 0 bases and 5 bases, there was a span of 7 bases.

This sequence joins TRBV15 and TRBJ2-1, with a weak D call TRBD1 (6 bases). The V and J ends lost 8 bases and 4 bases respectively, with 9 bases between them. Germline CDR1 is LNHNV and CDR2 is YYDKDF (reference sequence). The CDR3 is 12 residues long. CDR3 sequence reads: CATAQGYNEQFF. The CDR3 coding sequence is TGTGCCACCGCCCAGGGGTACAATGAGCAGTTCTTC.

This chain connects TRBV27 to TRBJ1-1; no firm D call. The CDR3 has 15 amino acids. Between the trimmed V and J ends, which lost 4 bases and 1 base, there was a span of 13 bases. CDR1 is MNHEY, CDR2 SMNVEV, per germline (reference sequence). CDR3 in amino acids: CASSSTPQKNTEAFF. CDR3 sequence (DNA): TGTGCCAGCAGTTCTACCCCACAGAAGAACACTGAAGCTTTCTTT.

The gene calls are TRBV5-5 and TRBJ2-3; D may be TRBD1 (6 bases). This CDR3 is 17 amino acids long. Deletions cut 2 bases from V and 0 bases from J, with 16 bases between. Germline lookup yields CDR1 SGHKS and CDR2 YYEKEE (reference sequence). The CDR3, as DNA: TGTGCCAGCAGCTTCTTCCCTAGGGGGTCGAGCACAGATACGCAGTATTTT. Residues: CASSFFPRGSSTDTQYF.

The V and J genes are TRBV5-4 and TRBJ1-6; no definite D call. Germline V gene lookup returns CDR1 SGHNT and CDR2 YYREEE (reference sequence). The CDR3 totals 12 residues. Deletions cut 0 bases from V and 10 bases from J, with 5 bases between. The CDR3: CASSLGSSPLHF. CDR3 coding DNA: TGTGCCAGCAGCTTGGGGAGCTCACCCCTCCACTTT.

Only one count was recorded for this clone. The sample contains more than one DNA sequence encoding this CDR3. V usage is TRBV28 and J usage is TRBJ1-6, with D maybe TRBD1 (6 bases). The CDR3 consists of 17 residues. V shed 9 bases and J shed 4 bases, with 22 bases lying between them. CDR1 and CDR2 from the germline V gene are MDHEN and SYDVKM. CDR3 sequence reads: CASSKPDSYEYNSPLHF. CDR3 DNA: TGTGCCAGTAGCAAACCGGACAGTTATGAGTATAATTCACCCCTCCACTTT.

The rearrangement links TRBV6-4 to TRBJ2-1, with TRBD2 matching over 8 bases. CDR1 and CDR2 from the germline V gene are MRHNA and SNTAGT. The CDR3 length is 15 residues. After removal of 2 bases from V and 4 bases from J, the junction contained 4 bases not matched to a gene. CDR3 nucleotides: TGTGCCAGCAGTGACACCGGGGGGGAATACAATGAGCAGTTCTTC. It translates to CASSDTGGEYNEQFF.

V gene TRBV4-1 combines with J gene TRBJ1-2, with D possibly TRBD1 on 6 matching bases. Deletions cut 2 bases from V and 2 bases from J, with 9 bases between. This CDR3 region has 14 residues. CDR1 and CDR2 from the germline V gene are MGHRA and YSYEKL. The CDR3 loop is CASSQHGQNYGYTF. CDR3 sequence (DNA): TGCGCCAGCAGCCAACACGGACAGAACTATGGCTACACCTTC.

The chain recombines TRBV6-6 with TRBJ2-1; 8 bases are shared with TRBD1. The CDR3 loop spans 15 amino acids. Germline loops: CDR1 MNHNY, CDR2 SVGAGI (reference sequence). The V and J ends lost 3 bases and 6 bases, in that order; junction bases with no gene match: 7. CDR3 region: CASSYFPGTGNEQFF. In nucleotides, the CDR3 is TGTGCCAGCAGTTATTTTCCAGGGACAGGCAATGAGCAGTTCTTC.

In this sample, this clone turned up once. This chain connects TRBV6-1 to TRBJ2-2; possible D gene TRBD1, 6 bases. Germline V gene data show CDR1 as MNHNS and CDR2 as SASEGT. V was trimmed by 5 bases and J by 4 bases, leaving 14 bases between them. This CDR3 is built from 15 residues. The CDR3 loop reads CASSQDSFGTGELFF. CDR3 bases: TGTGCCAGCAGTCAGGACAGCTTCGGCACCGGGGAGCTGTTTTTT.

The V call is TRBV4-2, the J call TRBJ1-3; the D gene is possibly TRBD1 (6 bases). V was clipped by 0 bases and J by 4 bases, with 10 bases between them. This CDR3 has 15 amino acids. Germline CDR1 LGHNA, CDR2 YNFKEQ. The CDR3 nucleotides read TGTGCCAGCAGCCAAGACTGGACAGACGGAAACACCATATATTTT. Amino acids: CASSQDWTDGNTIYF.

About this clone itself: Other DNA sequences in the same sample also yield this CDR3. J is TRBJ1-4 and V is TRBV2; D is unresolved. The V end was cut by 5 bases, the J end by 2 bases, with 9 bases between. The CDR3 contains 14 residues. Per the germline V gene, CDR1 is SNHLY and CDR2 is FYNNEI. The CDR3: CASSTSATNEKLFF. CDR3 nucleotide sequence: TGTGCCAGCAGTACTTCCGCGACTAATGAAAAACTGTTTTTT.

In the case of this clone: Relative to the germline gene, one junction end is altered; a read error may explain this. The rearrangement links TRBV7-7 to TRBJ1-5; D remains unclear. The CDR3 has 12 residues. The germline gives CDR1 SSHAT, CDR2 FNYEAQ (reference sequence). CDR3 nucleotides: TGTGCTAGCAGCGAGTTAGATCAGCCCCAGCATTTT. It yields the protein CASSELDQPQHF.

This chain uses TRBV9 with TRBJ2-7; 9 nucleotides agree with TRBD1. The junction had 13 bases not matched to a gene; V was cut back by 2 bases and J by 7 bases. The V gene's germline CDR1 is SGDLS and CDR2 YYNGEE. This CDR3 is built from 16 residues. DNA of the CDR3: TGTGCCAGCAGCGTTAATCCGGGACAGGGATCGAAAGAGCAGTACTTC. Translating gives CASSVNPGQGSKEQYF.

This sequence joins TRBV21-1 and TRBJ2-7; the table's D call TRBD1 went unverified against the DNA. TRBV21-1 is described as a pseudogene. The CDR3 consists of 14 residues. The CDR3 sequence is CASSRGGQGTEQYF. DNA for the CDR3: TGTGCCAGCAGCCGGGGAGGACAGGGAACCGAGCAGTACTTC.

This clone appeared once. The chain has TRBV5-4 and TRBJ1-3; 11 positions match TRBD1. The CDR3 is 17 residues long. The ends lost 2 bases at V and 1 base at J; junction bases unmatched: 5. Germline V gene sequence: CDR1 SGHNT, CDR2 YYREEE (reference sequence). CDR3 DNA sequence: TGTGCCAGCAGCTTCGGACAGGGGGCAGCTTCTGGAAACACCATATATTTT. Protein product: CASSFGQGAASGNTIYF. Full variable domain (rest looked up from reference TRBV5-4 and TRBJ1-3): ETGVTQSPTHLIKTRGQQVTLRCSSQSGHNTVSWYQQALGQGPQFIFQYYREEENGRGNFPPRFSGLQFPNYSSELNVNALELDDSALYLCASSFGQGAASGNTIYFGEGSWLTVV.

This chain uses TRBV9 with TRBJ2-4, with 8 bases lining up with TRBD1. This CDR3 comprises 18 residues. Germline CDR1 is SGDLS and CDR2 is YYNGEE. Losses at the gene ends were 4 bases for V and 0 bases for J; bases not matched to a gene: 12. CDR3 sequence: CASSKAGTGLLAKNIQYF. DNA for the CDR3: TGTGCCAGCAGCAAGGCCGGGACAGGTCTTCTAGCCAAAAACATTCAGTACTTC.

The chain couples TRBV12-5 to TRBJ1-2, with 7 bases matching TRBD1. The length of the CDR3 is 17 residues. Looked up from germline, CDR1 is LGHNT and CDR2 is FRNRAP. With 0 bases clipped from V and 0 bases from J, the junction kept 7 bases outside the gene matches. The CDR3 bases are TGTGCTAGTGGTTTGGTATTTGGACAGGCCCCTAACTATGGCTACACCTTC. Protein: CASGLVFGQAPNYGYTF. The whole variable domain, remainder taken from reference TRBV12-5 and TRBJ1-2, is DARVTQTPRHKVTEMGQEVTMRCQPILGHNTVFWYRQTMMQGLELLAYFRNRAPLDDSGMPKDRFSAEMPDATLATLKIQPSEPRDSAVYFCASGLVFGQAPNYGYTFGSGTRLTVV.

V and J are TRBV10-1 and TRBJ2-7; 7 bases are a match to TRBD2. Looked up from germline, CDR1 is WNHNN and CDR2 is SYGVQD (reference sequence). Losses at the gene ends were 5 bases for V and 6 bases for J; bases not matched to a gene: 10. The length of the CDR3 is 14 residues. For the CDR3, the DNA is TGCGCCAGCAGTACCGGGACCCGGGGGGTCGAGCAGTACTTC. It encodes CASSTGTRGVEQYF.

Here the CDR3 reads CASIRDRGPTGELFF. The CDR3 nucleotides read TGTGCCAGTATCCGGGACAGGGGGCCCACCGGGGAGCTGTTTTTT. The genes are TRBV19 and TRBJ2-2, with TRBD1 identical over 12 bases. Germline V gene sequence: CDR1 LNHDA, CDR2 SQIVND (reference sequence). This CDR3 is built from 15 residues. The J segment lost 4 bases and the V segment lost 7 bases, leaving 4 bases of the junction unmatched.

The gene calls are TRBV4-1 and TRBJ1-5; no definite D call. The V gene lost 0 bases and the J gene lost 0 bases, with 12 bases spanning the gap. The CDR3 totals 17 residues. Germline V lookup: CDR1 MGHRA, CDR2 YSYEKL. The CDR3 nucleotides read TGCGCCAGCAGCCAAGAAGATAGCGGACTTAGCAATCAGCCCCAGCATTTT. This gives the protein CASSQEDSGLSNQPQHF.

V gene TRBV7-9 combines with J gene TRBJ2-2; D is perhaps TRBD1 (5 bases). Trimming removed 1 base from V and 5 bases from J, with 11 bases in between. CDR1 SEHNR and CDR2 FQNEAQ come from the germline V gene (reference sequence). The CDR3 contains 15 residues. In DNA, the CDR3 is TGTGCCAGCAGCTTAGTTCAGGGCGTAACCGGGGAGCTGTTTTTT. Translation gives CASSLVQGVTGELFF.